Below, 5 T cell receptor beta chains from the same sample are listed, as sequenced in a study of shared clonotypes between healthy human individuals. Produced via immunoSEQ multiplex PCR; TCRdb's table is partial and in-frame only. The sample shows about 2.3 million clones, 85% to 95% of them seen only once. Sequencing was carried out using naive CD4+ T cells from PBMCs. Noted subset: CD45RA+ positively selected. These receptors came from a young man in good health. Some clones in this sample may be carry-over from other donors' samples.

The chain combines TRBV28 with TRBJ2-7; TRBD2 agrees at 8 bases. This CDR3 has 17 residues. J gave up 5 bases and V 5 bases, and 17 bases lay outside the gene matches. CDR1 is MDHEN and CDR2 is SYDVKM in the germline V gene. The CDR3 sequence is CASSRTGTRKGDDEQYF. Written as DNA, the CDR3 is TGTGCCAGCAGTAGAACCGGGACTAGAAAGGGTGATGACGAGCAGTACTTC.

The chain couples TRBV6-5 to TRBJ1-2; D unclear. CDR3 length: 13 amino acids. Germline assignment: CDR1 MNHEY and CDR2 SVGAGI. V was pared by 0 bases and J by 7 bases, with 9 bases between. In DNA form, the CDR3 reads TGTGCCAGCAGTTACTCGGGAAAGGGTGGCTACACCTTC. Residues: CASSYSGKGGYTF.

J is TRBJ2-3 and V is TRBV7-2, with D possibly being TRBD1 or TRBD2 (5 bases each). The CDR3 runs 16 residues. Per germline, CDR1 SGHTA and CDR2 FQGNSA. V lost 3 bases, J lost 0 bases, and 13 bases lay in between. Here the CDR3 DNA reads TGTGCCAGCAGCTTGGGACCCGGAGCTAGCACAGATACGCAGTATTTT. Translation gives CASSLGPGASTDTQYF.

This rearrangement joins TRBV27 to TRBJ2-3; TRBD2 matches 8 bases. The CDR3 contains 19 residues. Germline V gene sequence: CDR1 MNHEY, CDR2 SMNVEV (reference sequence). Trimming removed 1 base from V and 4 bases from J; junction bases left unmatched: 16. CDR3 region: CASSLLSRGRRGQSDTQYF. CDR3 DNA sequence: TGTGCCAGCAGTTTATTATCTCGCGGGAGGCGGGGACAATCAGATACGCAGTATTTT.

The gene calls are TRBV4-1 and TRBJ2-1; TRBD2 aligns across 7 bases. Germline V gives CDR1 MGHRA, CDR2 YSYEKL. The CDR3 has 16 amino acids. Trimming removed 1 base from V and 7 bases from J; junction bases left unmatched: 10. CDR3 DNA sequence: TGCGCCAGCAGCCAAGGCTCTAGCGGCGGCTGGAATGAGCAGTTCTTC. It codes for CASSQGSSGGWNEQFF.